The 11 T cell receptor beta chains below come from one sample, sequenced in a study of blood T cell repertoires in COVID-19. TCRdb keeps only in-frame clones here, not all; method: immunoSEQ multiplex PCR. The sample has a few hundred thousand clones, approximately 82% seen once; the top ten hold about 1.5%. Sample: peripheral blood. These receptors were taken from a woman aged 40-49 years who had recovered from COVID-19.

V is TRBV5-4 and J is TRBJ1-2, with 8 bases matching TRBD1. The V segment lost 4 bases and the J segment 3 bases; nucleotides outside the gene matches: 2. CDR1 and CDR2 from the germline V gene are SGHNT and YYREEE (reference sequence). This CDR3 is built from 13 residues. Here the CDR3 reads CASSAGQDYGYTF. The CDR3 DNA reads as TGTGCCAGCAGCGCGGGACAGGACTATGGCTACACCTTC.

The J gene is TRBJ2-1, the V gene TRBV5-1, with no clear D. V gave up 1 base and J gave up 4 bases, with 9 bases separating them. Germline V CDR1 and CDR2: SGHRS, YFSETQ. The length of the CDR3 is 14 residues. CDR3 DNA sequence: TGCGCCAGCAGCTTGAATCCAGATTACAATGAGCAGTTCTTC. Its protein is CASSLNPDYNEQFF.

The V and J genes are TRBV9 and TRBJ2-1, with TRBD1 as a possible D gene (6 bases). The V end was cut by 0 bases, the J end by 5 bases, with 12 bases between. Germline assignment: CDR1 SGDLS and CDR2 YYNGEE. This CDR3 spans 15 amino acids. The CDR3 here is CASSVEGTLNNEQFF. Here the CDR3 DNA reads TGTGCCAGCAGCGTAGAGGGGACACTTAACAATGAGCAGTTCTTC. The whole variable domain, filled in from reference TRBV9 and TRBJ2-1, reads DSGVTQTPKHLITATGQRVTLRCSPRSGDLSVYWYQQSLDQGLQFLIQYYNGEERAKGNILERFSAQQFPDLHSELNLSSLELGDSALYFCASSVEGTLNNEQFFGPGTRLTVL.

Concerning this clone: Distinct nucleotide sequences in the sample also encode this CDR3. The rearrangement uses TRBV7-2 and TRBJ2-1, with 8 bases identical to TRBD2. Germline V gene lookup returns CDR1 SGHTA and CDR2 FQGNSA. The CDR3 loop spans 15 amino acids. Trimming took 5 bases from V and 3 from J; bases not matched to a gene: 6. CDR3 nucleotide sequence: TGTGCCAGCAGCCCCACTAGCGGTCTCTACAATGAGCAGTTCTTC. Its protein is CASSPTSGLYNEQFF.

V is TRBV28 and J is TRBJ2-6; weak D call: TRBD1 (6 bases). This CDR3 contains 17 residues. V was shortened by 5 bases and J by 0 bases, with 14 bases between the two germline ends. Germline V gene lookup returns CDR1 MDHEN and CDR2 SYDVKM. This chain's CDR3 is CASSTGTSSSGANVLTF. CDR3 DNA: TGTGCCAGCAGTACCGGGACATCGAGCTCTGGGGCCAACGTCCTGACTTTC. Filled out from reference TRBV28 and TRBJ2-6, the complete variable domain reads DVKVTQSSRYLVKRTGEKVFLECVQDMDHENMFWYRQDPGLGLRLIYFSYDVKMKEKGDIPEGYSVSREKKERFSLILESASTNQTSMYLCASSTGTSSSGANVLTFGAGSRLTVL.

J is TRBJ1-3 and V is TRBV25-1, with D possibly being TRBD1 (6 bases). The CDR3 spans 14 residues. The germline V and J ends were trimmed by 7 bases and 4 bases, with 14 bases remaining between them. Per germline, CDR1 MGHDK and CDR2 SYGVNS. CDR3 coding DNA: TGTGCCAGCATTGGCCAGGGGTTAGGAAACACCATATATTTT. Its protein is CASIGQGLGNTIYF.

This clone showed up just a few times. The rearrangement uses TRBV21-1 and TRBJ1-1; the table's D call of TRBD1 was not tested on the DNA. TRBV21-1 constitutes a pseudogene. CDR3 length: 15 amino acids. The CDR3 DNA is TGTGCCAGCGAGGTTTGTCCTTCAAGGGGGACTGAAGCTTTCTTT. Translated: CASEVCPSRGTEAFF.

This chain joins TRBV28 and TRBJ2-2; the D is unclear. CDR1 is MDHEN and CDR2 is SYDVKM in the germline V gene. V was clipped by 3 bases and J by 4 bases, with 6 bases between them. The CDR3 contains 13 residues. The CDR3 reads CASSFSTTGELFF. CDR3 coding DNA: TGTGCCAGCAGTTTCAGTACCACCGGGGAGCTGTTTTTT.

The V and J genes are TRBV3-1 (or the pseudogene TRBV3-2) and TRBJ2-5; 10 nucleotides match TRBD2. In germline, CDR1 is LGHDT, CDR2 YNNKEL (reference sequence). The CDR3 is 16 amino acids. V gave up 4 bases and J gave up 5 bases; unmatched junction bases: 10. The CDR3 reads CASSPSPGLAAETQYF. The CDR3 DNA follows: TGTGCCAGCAGCCCTTCCCCCGGACTAGCGGCGGAGACCCAGTACTTC.

In its sample, this clone was seen once. The chain links TRBV19 to TRBJ1-6, with D tentatively TRBD1 (5 bases). This CDR3 contains 17 residues. The ends were cut back, 5 bases at V and 0 bases at J, with 14 bases in the middle. Germline loops: CDR1 LNHDA, CDR2 SQIVND (reference sequence). The CDR3 DNA sequence: TGTGCCAGTAGTCCAAGACAGACGAGCTCCTATAATTCACCCCTCCACTTT. This encodes CASSPRQTSSYNSPLHF.

The chain is built from TRBV7-2 and TRBJ1-6; tentatively, D is TRBD1 (5 bases). V was clipped by 5 bases and J by 9 bases, with 17 bases between them. CDR3 length equals 15 residues. Germline assignment: CDR1 SGHTA and CDR2 FQGNSA. CDR3 residues: CASSPRGGEGSPLHF. CDR3 bases: TGTGCCAGCAGCCCCAGAGGAGGGGAAGGTTCACCCCTCCACTTT.